These 13 T cell receptor beta chains were all obtained from the same sample, sequenced in a study of beta chain features in type 1 diabetes. Their specific antigens are unknown. Study conclusions and caveats: Moderate but significant shortening of TCRB CDR3s was recorded in all four CD4+ subsets from Type 1 diabetes patients.

Since all of the isolated RNA was reverse transcribed, expressed TCRB transcripts were what got sequenced. Clones were read by immunoSEQ multiplex PCR, and TCRdb kept only the in-frame ones, dropping some. The sample includes approximately 240,000 clones, 16% of them seen just once. What was sequenced was naive CD4+ T cells from blood. The receptors were sampled from a man aged 25-40 years with type 1 diabetes.

This clone was counted between two and nine times. V and J are TRBV7-2 and TRBJ2-4, with 11 bases that match TRBD2. The CDR3 contains 17 residues. Unmatched junction bases numbered 7, after V lost 0 bases and J lost 6 bases. Germline CDR1 is SGHTA and CDR2 is FQGNSA. DNA for the CDR3: TGTGCCAGCAGCTTAGCAACTAGCGGGAGTTCGGTAAACATTCAGTACTTC. This codes for CASSLATSGSSVNIQYF.

This chain links TRBV18 with TRBJ2-7; 8 positions match TRBD2. Losses at the gene ends were 3 bases for V and 7 bases for J; bases not matched to a gene: 8. CDR3 length: 14 residues. Per the germline V gene, CDR1 is KGHSH and CDR2 is LQKENI. The CDR3 region is CASSPFGLAWEQYF. CDR3 in DNA: TGTGCCAGCTCACCGTTCGGACTAGCTTGGGAGCAGTACTTC.

The chain has TRBV9 and TRBJ1-2, with 7 bases aligning to TRBD1. The CDR3 extends over 14 amino acids. The V gene's germline CDR1 is SGDLS and CDR2 YYNGEE. After removal of 0 bases from V and 5 bases from J, the junction contained 4 bases not matched to a gene. The CDR3 is CASSVVEQGYGYTF. CDR3 DNA: TGTGCCAGCAGCGTAGTGGAACAGGGGTATGGCTACACCTTC.

The V gene is TRBV25-1, the J gene TRBJ1-5; D gene unclear. Germline V gene lookup returns CDR1 MGHDK and CDR2 SYGVNS. The CDR3 has 13 amino acids. With 3 bases removed from V and 5 bases from J, the gap between germline ends came to 8 bases. DNA for the CDR3: TGTGCCAGCAGTGATCAGTACGATCAGCCCCAGCATTTT. This codes for CASSDQYDQPQHF.

The genes are TRBV9 and TRBJ2-1, with no clear D. This CDR3 comprises 15 residues. V was pared by 6 bases and J by 7 bases, with 20 bases between. The germline CDR1 and CDR2 sequences are SGDLS and YYNGEE. This chain's CDR3 is CASTLAGAIPNEQFF. In DNA form, the CDR3 reads TGTGCCAGCACTTTAGCAGGAGCGATACCAAATGAGCAGTTCTTC. Drawing the rest from reference TRBV9 and TRBJ2-1, the complete variable domain is DSGVTQTPKHLITATGQRVTLRCSPRSGDLSVYWYQQSLDQGLQFLIQYYNGEERAKGNILERFSAQQFPDLHSELNLSSLELGDSALYFCASTLAGAIPNEQFFGPGTRLTVL.

This clone came up a few times. The chain recombines TRBV5-1 with TRBJ2-5; D gene unclear. The germline gives CDR1 SGHRS, CDR2 YFSETQ. V lost 2 bases and J lost 2, with 7 bases in between. The length of the CDR3 is 13 residues. The CDR3: CASSFGLQETQYF. As DNA, the CDR3 is TGCGCCAGCAGCTTCGGTTTGCAAGAGACCCAGTACTTC. Using reference TRBV5-1 and TRBJ2-5 for the parts outside the CDR3, the full variable domain is KAGVTQTPRYLIKTRGQQVTLSCSPISGHRSVSWYQQTPGQGLQFLFEYFSETQRNKGNFPGRFSGRQFSNSRSEMNVSTLELGDSALYLCASSFGLQETQYFGPGTRLLVL.

This clone was seen a handful of times. V gene TRBV7-9 combines with J gene TRBJ1-2; the match to TRBD1 covers 11 bases. The germline CDR1 and CDR2 sequences are SEHNR and FQNEAQ (reference sequence). V dropped 3 bases and J dropped 6; count of bases not matched to a gene: 6. CDR3 length: 15 residues. CDR3 in DNA: TGTGCCAGCAGCTTGGCTGGGGGACAGGGGGATGGCTACACCTTC. Translating gives CASSLAGGQGDGYTF.

This clone came up a few times. The chain is built from TRBV4-2 and TRBJ2-1; 10 nucleotides match TRBD2. The junction had 4 bases not matched to a gene; V was cut back by 0 bases and J by 8 bases. The CDR3 contains 15 residues. Germline-derived CDR1 and CDR2 are LGHNA and YNFKEQ. The CDR3 DNA is TGTGCCAGCAGCCAAGATGTGACTAGCGGGTATGAGCAGTTCTTC. It translates to CASSQDVTSGYEQFF.

This clone was recorded a few times. Other DNA sequences in this specimen translate into the identical CDR3. Here the CDR3 reads CASSLSVNTEAFF. CDR3 bases: TGTGCCAGCAGCTTATCGGTGAACACTGAAGCTTTCTTT. The rearrangement uses TRBV7-2 and TRBJ1-1; D uncertain. The CDR3 covers 13 residues. Germline assignment: CDR1 SGHTA and CDR2 FQGNSA. Trimming cost V 2 bases and J 0 bases, with 4 bases left between them. Supplemented by reference TRBV7-2 and TRBJ1-1, the full variable domain reads GAGVSQSPSNKVTEKGKDVELRCDPISGHTALYWYRQSLGQGLEFLIYFQGNSAPDKSGLPSDRFSAERTGGSVSTLTIQRTQQEDSAVYLCASSLSVNTEAFFGQGTRLTVV.

This clone was detected a few times. The J gene is TRBJ2-3, the V gene TRBV28; 7 bases match TRBD1. In germline, CDR1 is MDHEN, CDR2 SYDVKM. The V gene end was trimmed by 5 bases and the J gene end by 3 bases; junction bases not matched to a gene: 17. The CDR3 loop spans 18 amino acids. CDR3 DNA sequence: TGTGCCAGCAGTCGAATCAACTCGGGACAGACGGTGACAGATACGCAGTATTTT. Encoded protein: CASSRINSGQTVTDTQYF.

The rearrangement uses TRBV7-2 and TRBJ1-4; a possible D gene is TRBD1 (5 bases). Germline values: CDR1 SGHTA, CDR2 FQGNSA. Between the trimmed V and J ends, which lost 1 base and 3 bases, there was a span of 12 bases. This CDR3 is 16 amino acids long. CDR3 bases: TGTGCCAGCAGCTTAGTAGGCGGGGGTCCTAATGAAAAACTGTTTTTT. Translation gives CASSLVGGGPNEKLFF.

The chain is built from TRBV9 and TRBJ1-2; tentatively, D is TRBD1 (5 bases). CDR3 size: 14 residues. Germline assignment: CDR1 SGDLS and CDR2 YYNGEE. Trimming cost V 3 bases and J 1 base, with 10 bases left between them. CDR3 amino acids: CASSGRQINYGYTF. The CDR3 nucleotides read TGTGCCAGCAGCGGCCGACAGATTAACTATGGCTACACCTTC.

The V and J genes are TRBV29-1 and TRBJ1-1; D gene unclear. Germline loops: CDR1 SQVTM, CDR2 ANQGSEA. Trimming took 6 bases from V and 0 from J, leaving 8 bases between them. CDR3 length: 12 residues. CDR3 nucleotide sequence: TGCAGCGTCTCCACAGTGAACACTGAAGCTTTCTTT. This gives the protein CSVSTVNTEAFF.